A selection of T cell receptor beta chains follows, all from one sample in a study of immune heterogeneity within non-small cell lung tumors. In TCRdb, the multiplex PCR reads were re-called with MiXCR into one record per CDR3 protein. The table shows tens of thousands of distinct CDR3 sequences, with less than 35% occurring only once. The source material was lung tumor tissue. The receptors come from a man aged 40-50 years with non-small cell lung cancer. CDR3s include the opening cysteine and the closing phenylalanine or tryptophan. D genes are given only for firm matches. A clone size is listed for some rows: how often the clone was seen (once, few, many), or a class if it is expanded.

V: TRBV5-1
D: -
size: -
J: TRBJ1-2
CDR3: CASSLSSGTHGYTF
DNA: TGCGCCAGCAGCTTGAGTTCAGGGACCCATGGCTACACCTTC

V: TRBV24-1
D: TRBD2
size: -
J: TRBJ2-1
CDR3: CATSDYKREDRNEQFF
DNA: TGTGCCACCAGTGATTATAAGCGGGAGGATAGAAATGAGCAGTTCTTC

V: TRBV5-1
D: -
size: few
J: TRBJ1-1
CDR3: CASSSYRDGFSDTEAFF
DNA: TGCGCCAGCAGCAGCTACAGGGATGGATTCTCGGACACTGAAGCTTTCTTT

V: TRBV10-3
D: -
size: many
J: TRBJ1-6
CDR3: CAINQGSHSPLHF
DNA: TGTGCCATCAATCAGGGTTCGCATTCACCCCTCCACTTT

V: TRBV30
D: TRBD1
size: many
J: TRBJ1-2
CDR3: CAWSVGQGRSYGYTF
DNA: TGTGCCTGGAGTGTCGGACAGGGTCGCAGCTATGGCTACACCTTC

V: TRBV2
D: TRBD2
size: medium-sized
J: TRBJ2-7
CDR3: CASSEYIAGGREQYF
DNA: TGTGCCAGCAGTGAATATATAGCGGGAGGACGCGAGCAGTACTTC

V: TRBV10-3
D: TRBD2
size: few
J: TRBJ2-2
CDR3: CAILAGVSTGELFF
DNA: TGTGCCATCCTAGCGGGAGTAAGCACCGGGGAGCTGTTTTTT

V: TRBV5-1
D: TRBD2
size: -
J: TRBJ2-2
CDR3: CASSLRSSGMGELFF
DNA: TGCGCCAGCAGCTTAAGGAGTAGCGGGATGGGGGAGCTGTTTTTT

V: TRBV24-1
D: TRBD2
size: -
J: TRBJ2-3
CDR3: CATSDLMTSGTDTQYF
DNA: TGTGCCACCAGTGATTTGATGACTAGCGGCACAGATACGCAGTATTTT

V: TRBV12-3/TRBV12-4
D: -
size: -
J: TRBJ2-1
CDR3: CASSLGTHNEQFF
DNA: TGTGCCAGCAGTTTAGGCACCCACAATGAGCAGTTCTTC

V: TRBV9
D: -
size: -
J: TRBJ1-1
CDR3: CASSVGPLNTEAFF
DNA: TGTGCCAGCAGCGTAGGGCCTCTGAACACTGAAGCTTTCTTT

V: TRBV6-6
D: -
size: many
J: TRBJ1-6
CDR3: CASSYGGSRNSPLHF
DNA: TGTGCCAGCAGTTACGGGGGGTCGAGGAATTCACCCCTCCACTTT

V: TRBV20-1
D: TRBD1
size: -
J: TRBJ1-1
CDR3: CSAYRGPTTEAFF
DNA: TGCAGTGCTTACAGGGGGCCTACCACTGAAGCTTTCTTT

V: TRBV6-1
D: TRBD2
size: -
J: TRBJ2-5
CDR3: CASSARTSGRGYQGTQYF
DNA: TGTGCCAGCAGCGCTCGGACTAGCGGGAGAGGGTACCAAGGGACCCAGTACTTC

V: TRBV9
D: TRBD1
size: many
J: TRBJ1-1
CDR3: CASSPGGRTEAFF
DNA: TGTGCCAGCAGCCCAGGGGGGCGGACTGAAGCTTTCTTT

V: TRBV5-1
D: TRBD1
size: many
J: TRBJ2-5
CDR3: CASSLQDRGHETQYF
DNA: TGCGCCAGCAGCTTACAGGACAGGGGGCATGAGACCCAGTACTTC

V: TRBV7-6
D: TRBD1
size: -
J: TRBJ1-1
CDR3: CASSRDRGRGEAFF
DNA: TGTGCCAGCAGCCGCGACAGGGGGCGCGGTGAAGCTTTCTTT

V: TRBV20-1
D: TRBD1
size: -
J: TRBJ1-5
CDR3: CSAPRAGTGDQPQHF
DNA: TGCAGTGCTCCCAGGGCGGGGACAGGGGATCAGCCCCAGCATTTT

V: TRBV3-1
D: -
size: many
J: TRBJ2-7
CDR3: CASSQARAPSYEQYF
DNA: TGTGCCAGCAGCCAAGCCCGGGCCCCTTCCTACGAGCAGTACTTC

V: TRBV4-1
D: -
size: few
J: TRBJ2-7
CDR3: CASSQVYKQGGYEQYF
DNA: TGCGCCAGCAGCCAAGTCTATAAACAGGGCGGCTACGAGCAGTACTTC

V: TRBV11-3
D: TRBD2
size: -
J: TRBJ2-6
CDR3: CASCIRTMGLAGGRSGANVLTF
DNA: TGTGCCAGCTGCATTAGGACTATGGGACTAGCGGGAGGGCGTTCGGGGGCCAACGTCCTGACTTTC

V: TRBV15
D: TRBD2
size: many
J: TRBJ2-3
CDR3: CATSTTSGLVSTDTQYF
DNA: TGTGCCACCAGCACCACTAGCGGCTTAGTTAGCACAGATACGCAGTATTTT

V: TRBV7-9
D: TRBD2
size: -
J: TRBJ2-1
CDR3: CASSPAGARYNEQFF
DNA: TGTGCCAGCAGCCCAGCGGGAGCACGGTACAATGAGCAGTTCTTC

V: TRBV6-1
D: TRBD1
size: -
J: TRBJ2-6
CDR3: CASRTGVGDNVLTF
DNA: TGTGCCAGCAGGACAGGGGTCGGGGACAACGTCCTGACTTTC

V: TRBV7-9
D: -
size: few
J: TRBJ1-2
CDR3: CASSLVGTDYGYTF
DNA: TGTGCCAGCAGCTTAGTTGGGACTGACTATGGCTACACCTTC

V: TRBV5-1
D: -
size: -
J: TRBJ2-6
CDR3: CASSLRGSGANVLTF
DNA: TGCGCCAGCAGCTTGAGGGGCTCTGGGGCCAACGTCCTGACTTTC

V: TRBV19
D: -
size: once
J: TRBJ2-3
CDR3: CASSIGRTDTEYF
DNA: TGTGCCAGTAGTATTGGACGCACTGATACGGAATATTTT

V: TRBV2
D: TRBD1
size: many
J: TRBJ2-6
CDR3: CASSELGGTGTLSGANVLTF
DNA: TGTGCCAGCAGTGAATTGGGAGGGACAGGGACTCTCTCTGGGGCCAACGTCCTGACTTTC

V: TRBV4-1
D: -
size: -
J: TRBJ1-1
CDR3: CASRLRIPDGSGNTEAFF
DNA: TGCGCCAGCAGACTCCGAATACCCGACGGGAGTGGCAACACTGAAGCTTTCTTT

V: TRBV19
D: -
size: few
J: TRBJ1-3
CDR3: CASSISSGVSNTIYF
DNA: TGTGCCAGTAGTATATCTTCGGGGGTATCGAACACCATATATTTT

V: TRBV20-1
D: TRBD2
size: once
J: TRBJ2-2
CDR3: CSAKRDANTGELFF
DNA: TGCAGTGCTAAGCGGGATGCGAACACCGGGGAGCTGTTTTTT

V: TRBV6-5
D: -
size: few
J: TRBJ2-2
CDR3: CASSYAGELFF
DNA: TGTGCCAGCAGTTACGCCGGGGAGCTGTTTTTT

V: TRBV7-2
D: -
size: many
J: TRBJ1-5
CDR3: CASSLAPRTHDQPQHF
DNA: TGTGCCAGCAGCTTAGCGCCGAGAACACACGATCAGCCCCAGCATTTT

V: TRBV6-1
D: -
size: many
J: TRBJ2-7
CDR3: CASSAPGGLEQYF
DNA: TGTGCCAGCAGCGCCCCGGGTGGGTTAGAGCAGTACTTC

V: TRBV19
D: -
size: few
J: TRBJ1-1
CDR3: CATIPGLYYTEAFF
DNA: TGTGCCACAATTCCGGGACTATATTACACTGAAGCTTTCTTT

V: TRBV5-6
D: TRBD1
size: -
J: TRBJ2-2
CDR3: CASSPGTGRTGELFF
DNA: TGTGCCAGCAGCCCCGGGACAGGGCGCACCGGGGAGCTGTTTTTT

V: TRBV12-3/TRBV12-4
D: -
size: few
J: TRBJ1-1
CDR3: CASSLVVGDTEAFF
DNA: TGTGCCAGCAGTTTAGTAGTAGGGGACACTGAAGCTTTCTTT

V: TRBV3-2
D: -
size: -
J: TRBJ1-1
CDR3: CASSRDAWTDEVNTEAFF
DNA: TGTGCCAGCAGCAGAGATGCTTGGACTGACGAAGTGAACACTGAAGCTTTCTTT

V: TRBV7-8
D: -
size: many
J: TRBJ2-7
CDR3: CASSLGSVSTSYEQYF
DNA: TGTGCCAGCAGCCTAGGAAGTGTCTCCACATCCTACGAGCAGTACTTC

V: TRBV10-3
D: -
size: -
J: TRBJ1-6
CDR3: CAISARESPLHF
DNA: TGTGCCATCAGTGCCAGGGAATCACCCCTCCACTTT

V: TRBV6-4
D: TRBD1
size: few
J: TRBJ1-5
CDR3: CASSDQGRGRTSGSNQPQHF
DNA: TGTGCCAGCAGTGACCAGGGGAGGGGGCGGACTTCAGGTAGCAATCAGCCCCAGCATTTT

V: TRBV28
D: -
size: large
J: TRBJ1-5
CDR3: CASAHDLQGIQPQHF
DNA: TGTGCCAGCGCGCATGACCTACAGGGAATTCAGCCCCAGCATTTT

V: TRBV18
D: -
size: -
J: TRBJ2-1
CDR3: CASSIVRGGNEQFF
DNA: TGTGCCAGCTCCATCGTCCGAGGAGGCAATGAGCAGTTCTTC

V: TRBV27
D: TRBD1
size: -
J: TRBJ1-4
CDR3: CASSLVNPRGRVPSHEKLFF
DNA: TGTGCCAGCAGTCTAGTTAACCCCAGGGGGCGCGTACCCTCTCATGAAAAACTGTTTTTT

V: TRBV6-9
D: -
size: once
J: TRBJ1-4
CDR3: CASSCIRARGGEKLLF
DNA: TGTGCCAGCAGTTGCATCCGGGCCCGCGGGGGTGAAAAACTGCTTTTT

V: TRBV4-1
D: -
size: -
J: TRBJ2-2
CDR3: CASSQGLETGELFF
DNA: TGCGCCAGCAGCCAAGGATTAGAGACCGGGGAGCTGTTTTTT

V: TRBV7-2
D: -
size: -
J: TRBJ1-6
CDR3: CASSLRHSPLHF
DNA: TGTGCCAGCAGCTTACGCCATTCACCCCTCCACTTT

V: TRBV9
D: -
size: few
J: TRBJ1-1
CDR3: CASSLHHLGSTEAFF
DNA: TGTGCCAGCAGCCTCCACCATTTGGGATCCACTGAAGCTTTCTTT

V: TRBV6-5
D: -
size: -
J: TRBJ1-1
CDR3: CASSYRLGGGTEAFF
DNA: TGTGCCAGCAGTTACAGGTTGGGAGGGGGCACTGAAGCTTTCTTT

V: TRBV30
D: -
size: medium-sized
J: TRBJ1-2
CDR3: CAWSEQNYGYTF
DNA: TGTGCCTGGAGTGAACAGAACTATGGCTACACCTTC

V: TRBV4-2
D: TRBD2
size: -
J: TRBJ2-3
CDR3: CASSFGLAGGPLGTDTQYF
DNA: TGTGCCAGCAGCTTCGGACTAGCGGGAGGTCCCCTCGGCACAGATACGCAGTATTTT

V: TRBV3-1
D: TRBD2
size: -
J: TRBJ2-3
CDR3: CASSQDLLASGTPDTQYF
DNA: TGTGCCAGCAGCCAAGATTTATTGGCTAGCGGGACCCCAGATACGCAGTATTTT

V: TRBV4-2
D: TRBD1
size: few
J: TRBJ2-1
CDR3: CASSQDGTGVTNEQFF
DNA: TGTGCCAGCAGCCAAGACGGGACAGGGGTAACGAATGAGCAGTTCTTC

V: TRBV6-1
D: TRBD1
size: many
J: TRBJ1-2
CDR3: CASSRLLPRDRGSYGYTF
DNA: TGTGCCAGCAGTCGACTCTTACCCCGGGACAGGGGTTCCTATGGCTACACCTTC

V: TRBV5-6
D: -
size: many
J: TRBJ2-7
CDR3: CASSRRDHNYEQYF
DNA: TGTGCCAGCAGTCGCCGGGACCACAACTACGAGCAGTACTTC

V: TRBV20-1
D: -
size: -
J: TRBJ2-1
CDR3: CSARDLEGAGLASYNEQFF
DNA: TGCAGTGCTAGAGATCTCGAGGGGGCCGGACTAGCCTCCTACAATGAGCAGTTCTTC

V: TRBV24-1
D: -
size: few
J: TRBJ1-5
CDR3: CAAGRANQPQHF
DNA: TGTGCCGCCGGGAGGGCGAATCAGCCCCAGCATTTT